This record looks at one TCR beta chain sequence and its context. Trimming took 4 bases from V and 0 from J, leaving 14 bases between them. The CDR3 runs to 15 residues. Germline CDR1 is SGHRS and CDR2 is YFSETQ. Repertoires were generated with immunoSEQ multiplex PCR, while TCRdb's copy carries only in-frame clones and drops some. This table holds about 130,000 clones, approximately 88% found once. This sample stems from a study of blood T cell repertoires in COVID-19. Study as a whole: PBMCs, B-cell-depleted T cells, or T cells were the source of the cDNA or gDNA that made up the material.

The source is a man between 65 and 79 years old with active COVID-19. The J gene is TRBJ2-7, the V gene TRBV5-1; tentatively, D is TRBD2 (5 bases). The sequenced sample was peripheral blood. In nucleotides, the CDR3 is TGCGCCAGCAGCCCGGATGGGCGGGCCTCCTACGAGCAGTACTTC. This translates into CASSPDGRASYEQYF.